This section outlines one T cell receptor beta chain sequence together with its context. Per germline, CDR1 SGHTA and CDR2 FQGNSA. The V segment lost 5 bases and the J segment 11 bases; nucleotides outside the gene matches: 10. This CDR3 has 14 amino acids. The sample comes from a study of T cells after yellow fever vaccination. In the study overall: Where fractions had low cell numbers, libraries were prepared from them with the SMART-Seq v4 Ultra Low Input RNA kit.

Whole-study findings and limits: A faster peak, day 5 versus 15, was reached by the weaker secondary response.

UMIs and a universal primer site were added when TCR cDNA was made by 5'RACE template switching. A single record per CDR3 protein comes from TCRdb applying MiXCR to the 5' RACE reads. The sample holds 20,000 to 25,000 distinct CDR3 sequences; 3.4% are singletons and the top ten take roughly 0.9%. The sequence came from a man between 18 and 29 years old who received the YFV17D yellow fever vaccine. The chain employs TRBV7-2 and TRBJ1-4; the match to TRBD1 covers 8 bases. The sample here was PBMCs, either bulk or a sorted T-cell subset (CD4+, CD8+, memory, or dextramer-sorted; not recorded which), taken roughly seven weeks after the first yellow fever vaccination. The DNA of the CDR3 is TGTGCCAGCAGCCCGCAGGCAGGGGGCGGGAAACTGTTTTTT. This sequence encodes CASSPQAGGGKLFF.